What follows are 30 T cell receptor beta chains derived from one specimen sequenced in a study of control samples from healthy donors and cancer patients (dated by TCRdb to the early 2020s). The library was prepared using the immunoSEQ multiplex PCR assay. Entries here come from immuneACCESS through TCRdb and include only in-frame sequences with V and J called. Some clones fail to appear in such tables; in the studies checked, an unresolved V gene covers under half of the shortfall, and the cause of the remainder is unknown. This sample has about 140,000 clones in its table, and 85% to 95% of those were observed once. In total, the top ten clones hold about an eighth of the sample. Sequences were obtained from blood. These receptors originate from a man in his forties or fifties in good health.

This clone appeared once. The V call is TRBV18, the J call TRBJ1-1, with D perhaps TRBD1 (5 bases). Trimming pared 5 bases from V and 3 bases from J, leaving 13 bases between. The CDR3 extends over 14 amino acids. Germline values: CDR1 KGHSH, CDR2 LQKENI. The CDR3 sequence is CASSSPGADTEAFF. The CDR3 nucleotides read TGTGCCAGCTCATCCCCCGGGGCCGACACTGAAGCTTTCTTT.

This clone was seen just once. The gene calls are TRBV6-1 and TRBJ1-2; 9 nucleotides line up with TRBD1. This CDR3 is built from 19 residues. Unmatched junction bases numbered 19, after V lost 0 bases and J lost 8 bases. CDR1 MNHNS and CDR2 SASEGT come from the germline V gene. The CDR3 loop reads CASSEASVSRDRVGQGYTF. The CDR3 nucleotides are TGTGCCAGCAGTGAAGCGTCAGTTAGTAGGGACAGGGTCGGTCAGGGCTACACCTTC.

Notes on this clone: The CDR3 carries no conserved terminal phenylalanine or tryptophan, so it likely arises from a read error. The DNA is omitted, as the CDR3 cannot be located on it reliably, and the CDR3 follows TCRdb's listing. V usage is TRBV7-9 and J usage is TRBJ1-2. A total of 11 residues make up the CDR3, ends included. Germline CDR1 and CDR2: SEHNR and FQNEAQ (reference sequence). This chain's CDR3 is CASSLGSTPTL.

This chain uses TRBV21-1 with TRBJ2-1; TRBD2 is the table's D call, not checked against the DNA. TRBV21-1 is marked as a pseudogene. This CDR3 region has 15 residues. CDR3 region: CASSKGGLPYNEQFF. The CDR3 DNA reads TGTGCCAGCAGCAAAGGCGGTCTACCATACAATGAGCAGTTCTTC.

This chain joins TRBV6-1 and TRBJ1-5; D ambiguous. The CDR3 is made up of 15 amino acids. Germline loops: CDR1 MNHNS, CDR2 SASEGT. The V gene lost 2 bases and the J gene lost 1 base, with 9 bases spanning the gap. The CDR3, as DNA: TGTGCCAGCAGTGAAACGTTCTGGAGCAATCAGCCCCAGCATTTT. Translation: CASSETFWSNQPQHF.

The rearrangement links TRBV3-1 (or the pseudogene TRBV3-2) to TRBJ2-5; 10 positions match TRBD1. The CDR3 is made up of 14 amino acids. V was pared by 7 bases and J by 7 bases, with 9 bases of the junction left unmatched. The germline V gene has CDR1 LGHDT and CDR2 YNNKEL (reference sequence). This CDR3 reads CASTKGQGGWTQYF. CDR3 in DNA: TGTGCCAGCACTAAAGGACAGGGGGGTTGGACCCAGTACTTC.

V and J are TRBV27 and TRBJ1-5; D is undetermined. V gave up 4 bases and J gave up 0 bases, with 7 bases separating them. Germline V gene lookup returns CDR1 MNHEY and CDR2 SMNVEV (reference sequence). There are 14 residues in the CDR3. This CDR3 reads CASSSTVSNQPQHF. In DNA form, the CDR3 reads TGTGCCAGCAGTTCTACAGTTAGCAATCAGCCCCAGCATTTT.

This clone was detected a few times. The chain couples TRBV7-9 to TRBJ2-7; maybe TRBD1 (6 bases). The CDR3 loop spans 14 amino acids. Germline CDR1 is SEHNR and CDR2 is FQNEAQ (reference sequence). The V end was cut by 2 bases, the J end by 5 bases, with 13 bases between. CDR3 region: CASSLSRGYDEQYF. The CDR3 DNA follows: TGTGCCAGCAGCTTAAGCAGGGGTTATGACGAGCAGTACTTC. Filled out from reference TRBV7-9 and TRBJ2-7, the complete variable domain reads DTGVSQNPRHKITKRGQNVTFRCDPISEHNRLYWYRQTLGQGPEFLTYFQNEAQLEKSRLLSDRFSAERPKGSFSTLEIQRTEQGDSAMYLCASSLSRGYDEQYFGPGTRLTVT.

The chain employs TRBV6-5 and TRBJ1-2, with D perhaps TRBD1 (6 bases). Between the trimmed V and J ends, which lost 5 bases and 4 bases, there was a span of 17 bases. Looked up from germline, CDR1 is MNHEY and CDR2 is SVGAGI. The CDR3 runs 15 residues. The CDR3 coding sequence is TGTGCCAGCAGTAGGGGGACGGCAGCGATCTATGGCTACACCTTC. This translates into CASSRGTAAIYGYTF.

This clone showed up just once. The rearrangement joins TRBV11-2 to TRBJ1-2; 8 bases agree with TRBD1. Looked up from germline, CDR1 is SGHAT and CDR2 is FQNNGV. The length of the CDR3 is 15 residues. After removal of 4 bases from V and 4 bases from J, the junction contained 8 bases not matched to a gene. CDR3 in amino acids: CASSSYRGYGYGYTF. CDR3 sequence (DNA): TGTGCCAGCAGCTCGTACAGGGGGTATGGCTATGGCTACACCTTC.

DNA for the CDR3: TGTGCCTGGAGTGTTACAGGGGCGAAGTCACCCCTCCACTTT. Amino acid sequence: CAWSVTGAKSPLHF. The chain links TRBV30 to TRBJ1-6; 7 nucleotides align to TRBD1. CDR1 GTSNPN and CDR2 SVGIG come from the germline V gene (reference sequence). V shed 0 bases, J shed 10 bases, and the junction held 6 bases outside the gene matches. CDR3 length equals 14 residues.

The CDR3 sequence is CASSVGGEREAFF. The DNA for the CDR3 is TGTGCCAGCAGCGTAGGAGGGGAGCGCGAAGCTTTCTTT. The V and J genes are TRBV9 and TRBJ1-1, with D tentatively TRBD1 (5 bases). This CDR3 region has 13 residues. V shed 0 bases and J shed 8 bases, with 11 bases lying between them. Per the germline V gene, CDR1 is SGDLS and CDR2 is YYNGEE.

The gene calls are TRBV4-1 and TRBJ2-7, with D perhaps being TRBD1 or TRBD2 (6 bases each). Trimming cost V 4 bases and J 7 bases, with 20 bases left between them. This CDR3 has 15 amino acids. Germline lookup yields CDR1 MGHRA and CDR2 YSYEKL. The CDR3 reads CASSPRGGGTGEQYF. The CDR3 DNA reads as TGCGCCAGCAGCCCCCGCGGAGGGGGAACAGGTGAGCAGTACTTC.

This chain joins TRBV4-1 and TRBJ1-1; possibly TRBD1 for D (6 bases). The V gene's germline CDR1 is MGHRA and CDR2 YSYEKL. Trimming pared 5 bases from V and 11 bases from J, leaving 18 bases between. The CDR3 contains 13 residues. The CDR3 spells CASSEAGAGGAFF. In DNA form, the CDR3 reads TGCGCCAGCAGCGAAGCAGGGGCCGGGGGCGCTTTCTTT.

This clone has a single count. The chain couples TRBV7-3 to TRBJ2-3; 11 bases line up with TRBD2. This CDR3 region has 15 residues. V shed 7 bases, J shed 4 bases, and the junction held 7 bases outside the gene matches. Germline V gene sequence: CDR1 SGHTA, CDR2 FQGTGA. The CDR3 reads CASTIAGGPSDTQYF. CDR3 DNA sequence: TGTGCCAGCACAATAGCGGGAGGGCCTTCAGATACGCAGTATTTT.

V usage is TRBV11-2 and J usage is TRBJ2-5; 11 bases fit TRBD2. Germline trimming cut 1 base from V and 4 bases from J; bases unmatched to any gene: 5. Germline V gene sequence: CDR1 SGHAT, CDR2 FQNNGV. There are 16 residues in the CDR3. CDR3 in DNA: TGTGCCAGCAGCTTAGGCAGGACTAGCGGGCGAGAGACCCAGTACTTC. As protein: CASSLGRTSGRETQYF.

The rearrangement links TRBV7-6 to TRBJ1-1; maybe TRBD1 (5 bases). Looked up from germline, CDR1 is SGHVS and CDR2 is FNYEAQ. Trimming cost V 1 base and J 0 bases, with 15 bases left between them. This CDR3 is built from 17 residues. The CDR3 reads CASSLVVTGAMNTEAFF. The DNA of the CDR3 is TGTGCCAGCAGCTTAGTGGTTACAGGAGCCATGAACACTGAAGCTTTCTTT.

This chain connects TRBV3-1 (or the pseudogene TRBV3-2) to TRBJ2-1; 10 positions agree with TRBD2. This CDR3 spans 15 amino acids. Unmatched junction bases numbered 1, after V lost 1 base and J lost 4 bases. Per germline, CDR1 LGHDT and CDR2 YNNKEL (reference sequence). The CDR3 loop reads CASSQVAGGYNEQFF. The CDR3 coding sequence is TGTGCCAGCAGCCAAGTAGCGGGGGGTTACAATGAGCAGTTCTTC.

The rearrangement joins TRBV28 to TRBJ2-3, with 11 nucleotides matching TRBD2. Germline CDR1 is MDHEN and CDR2 is SYDVKM. J lost 6 bases, V lost 3 bases, and 8 bases had no gene match. This CDR3 region has 16 residues. The CDR3 DNA follows: TGTGCCAGCAGTTTCCGACTACTAGCGGGAGCGGATACGCAGTATTTT. Translating gives CASSFRLLAGADTQYF.

The V and J genes are TRBV2 and TRBJ1-5; TRBD1 might be the D (5 bases). Germline V gene sequence: CDR1 SNHLY, CDR2 FYNNEI. The germline V and J ends were trimmed by 5 bases and 4 bases, with 15 bases remaining between them. This CDR3 is 15 amino acids long. The DNA of the CDR3 is TGTGCCAGCAGTTTTGAAGAGGGGTCAAATCAGCCCCAGCATTTT. It yields the protein CASSFEEGSNQPQHF.

The chain carries TRBV6-2 or TRBV6-3 and TRBJ2-1; 7 bases agree with TRBD2. Trimming cost V 3 bases and J 5 bases; bases outside gene matches: 7. CDR1 is MNHEY and CDR2 is SVGEGT in the germline V gene. The CDR3 is made up of 15 amino acids. CDR3 nucleotides: TGTGCCAGCAGTTATCTAGCGGCTTCTCACAATGAGCAGTTCTTC. Residues: CASSYLAASHNEQFF.

The chain employs TRBV5-6 and TRBJ2-7; D is ambiguous. V lost 2 bases and J lost 6, with 9 bases in between. The CDR3 totals 12 residues. CDR1 is SGHDT, CDR2 YYEEEE, per germline. The CDR3 DNA is TGTGCCAGCAGCTTACCCGTGAGCGAGCAGTACTTC. Translating gives CASSLPVSEQYF.

The chain uses TRBV11-2 and TRBJ1-1; 11 bases match TRBD1. Germline lookup yields CDR1 SGHAT and CDR2 FQNNGV. Trimming removed 5 bases from V and 5 bases from J; junction bases left unmatched: 10. The CDR3 loop spans 16 amino acids. The CDR3 bases are TGTGCCAGCAGCCAGCGGAAGGGACAGGGGGTTACTGAAGCTTTCTTT. Its protein product is CASSQRKGQGVTEAFF.

The chain joins TRBV7-9 to TRBJ2-3; 7 nucleotides match TRBD2. Germline loops: CDR1 SEHNR, CDR2 FQNEAQ (reference sequence). The CDR3 has 14 residues. The V and J ends lost 4 bases and 2 bases, in that order; junction bases with no gene match: 3. The CDR3 region is CASSSRGNTDTQYF. In DNA form, the CDR3 reads TGTGCCAGCAGCTCGCGGGGGAACACAGATACGCAGTATTTT.

The CDR3 region is CASSEDVHEQYF. The CDR3 nucleotides are TGTGCCAGCAGTGAAGACGTTCACGAGCAGTACTTC. The V call is TRBV25-1, the J call TRBJ2-7, with D uncertain. In germline, CDR1 is MGHDK, CDR2 SYGVNS. V shed 2 bases and J shed 5 bases, with 7 bases lying between them. The CDR3 extends over 12 amino acids.

The rearrangement links TRBV6-1 to TRBJ2-7; TRBD2 matches 7 bases. The germline gives CDR1 MNHNS, CDR2 SASEGT. This CDR3 has 16 amino acids. V gave up 2 bases and J gave up 3 bases; unmatched junction bases: 10. The CDR3 loop is CASSEWSAGKIYEQYF. The CDR3 DNA follows: TGTGCCAGCAGTGAATGGTCAGCGGGGAAGATCTACGAGCAGTACTTC.

The chain uses TRBV3-1 (or the pseudogene TRBV3-2) and TRBJ1-1, with a weak D call TRBD1 (5 bases). In germline, CDR1 is LGHDT, CDR2 YNNKEL (reference sequence). This CDR3 region has 15 residues. Trimming took 4 bases from V and 2 from J, leaving 14 bases between them. CDR3 sequence: CASSRDSGGNTEAFF. The CDR3 DNA follows: TGTGCCAGCAGCCGGGACTCGGGGGGTAACACTGAAGCTTTCTTT.

The gene calls are TRBV5-8 and TRBJ1-5, with 8 bases that match TRBD1. V was clipped by 6 bases and J by 4 bases; unmatched bases: 9. CDR3 length: 15 amino acids. Germline values: CDR1 SGHTS, CDR2 YDEGEE. Written as DNA, the CDR3 is TGTGCCAGCATCTCAAGACAGGGGCGTAATCAGCCCCAGCATTTT. Translation: CASISRQGRNQPQHF.

The V and J genes are TRBV5-8 and TRBJ2-5, with D possibly being TRBD1 (5 bases). This CDR3 has 13 residues. Trimming left V 7 bases short and J 5 bases short, with 15 bases between. Germline V gene data show CDR1 as SGHTS and CDR2 as YDEGEE. The CDR3 here is CASDRQNLETQYF. Written as DNA, the CDR3 is TGTGCCAGCGATCGACAGAACTTGGAGACCCAGTACTTC.

This chain uses TRBV5-5 with TRBJ2-5; unclear D gene. Germline-derived CDR1 and CDR2 are SGHKS and YYEKEE (reference sequence). The V gene lost 0 bases and the J gene lost 2 bases, with 8 bases spanning the gap. The CDR3 loop spans 14 amino acids. CDR3 sequence: CASSLAVGQETQYF. The CDR3 DNA reads as TGTGCCAGCAGCTTGGCGGTAGGTCAAGAGACCCAGTACTTC. Full variable domain (remainder filled in from reference TRBV5-5 and TRBJ2-5): DAGVTQSPTHLIKTRGQQVTLRCSPISGHKSVSWYQQVLGQGPQFIFQYYEKEERGRGNFPDRFSARQFPNYSSELNVNALLLGDSALYLCASSLAVGQETQYFGPGTRLLVL.